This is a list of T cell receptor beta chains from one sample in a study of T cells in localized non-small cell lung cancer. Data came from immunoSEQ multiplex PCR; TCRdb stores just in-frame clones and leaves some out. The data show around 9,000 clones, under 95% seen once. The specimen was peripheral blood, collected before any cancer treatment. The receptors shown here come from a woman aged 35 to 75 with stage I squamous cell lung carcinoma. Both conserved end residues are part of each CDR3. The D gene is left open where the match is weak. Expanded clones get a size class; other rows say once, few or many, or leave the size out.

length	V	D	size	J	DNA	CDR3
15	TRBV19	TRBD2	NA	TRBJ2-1	TGTGCCAGTAGTATACCGGGGGGGCCTAGCAATGAGCAGTTCTTC	CASSIPGGPSNEQFF
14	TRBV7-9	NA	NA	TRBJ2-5	TGTGCCAGCAGCGCGGACACAAGGCAAGAGACCCAGTACTTC	CASSADTRQETQYF
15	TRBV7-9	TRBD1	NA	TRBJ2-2	TGTGCCAGCAGGCCCGGGACAGCGAACACCGGGGAGCTGTTTTTT	CASRPGTANTGELFF
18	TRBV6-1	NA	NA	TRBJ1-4	TGTGCCAGCAGTGAACACCACTGGACGGTGGGCACCAATGAAAAACTGTTTTTT	CASSEHHWTVGTNEKLFF
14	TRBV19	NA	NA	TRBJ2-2	TGTGCCAGTAGTTTGCAGGTTGGCACCGGGGAGCTGTTTTTT	CASSLQVGTGELFF
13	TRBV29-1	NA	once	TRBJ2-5	TGCACCATTCGGGCAGGGGACCAAGAGACCCAGTACTTC	CTIRAGDQETQYF
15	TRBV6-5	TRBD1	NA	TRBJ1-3	TGTGCCAGCAAAACGGGGGCAGGGGGAGGAAACACCATATATTTT	CASKTGAGGGNTIYF
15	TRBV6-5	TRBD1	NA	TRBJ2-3	TGTGCCAGCAGCAACAGGGGGGACCACACAGATACGCAGTATTTT	CASSNRGDHTDTQYF
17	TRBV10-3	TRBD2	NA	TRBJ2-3	TGTGCCATCAGTGGTCGAGTAGCGGGTTTGGCCACAGATACGCAGTATTTT	CAISGRVAGLATDTQYF
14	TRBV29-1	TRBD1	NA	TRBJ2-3	TGCAGCGTTGCCAGGGGGTTGGTCGCAGATACGCAGTATTTT	CSVARGLVADTQYF
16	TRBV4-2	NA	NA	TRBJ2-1	TGTGCCAGCAGCCCCCAGGGAACTCCCCTATACAATGAGCAGTTCTTC	CASSPQGTPLYNEQFF
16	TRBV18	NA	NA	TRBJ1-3	TGTGCCAGCTCACCCTCACTGTTGGTGGCCGGAAACACCATATATTTT	CASSPSLLVAGNTIYF
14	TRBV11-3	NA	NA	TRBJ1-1	TGTGCCAGCAGCCCAGGACAAACGAACACTGAAGCTTTCTTT	CASSPGQTNTEAFF
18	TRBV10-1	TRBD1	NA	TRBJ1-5	TGCGCCAGCAGTGTCCGAGGGGGCGCGGGACGAAGCAATCAGCCCCAGCATTTT	CASSVRGGAGRSNQPQHF
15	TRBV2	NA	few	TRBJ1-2	TGTGCCAGCAGCTCCGGGACACCTCTCGGGGATGGCTACACCTTC	CASSSGTPLGDGYTF
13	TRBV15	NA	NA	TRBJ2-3	TGTGCCACCAGCAGGTTAGACACAGATACGCAGTATTTT	CATSRLDTDTQYF
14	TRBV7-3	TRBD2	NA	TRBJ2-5	TGTGCCAGCAGCTTGGGGGGGTCGCAAGAGACCCAGTACTTC	CASSLGGSQETQYF
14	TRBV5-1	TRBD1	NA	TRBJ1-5	TGCGCCAGCAGCTTGGACAGGGGAGATCAGCCCCAGCATTTT	CASSLDRGDQPQHF
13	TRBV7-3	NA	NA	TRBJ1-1	TGTGCCAGCAGCTTAACAGGATTCACTGAAGCTTTCTTT	CASSLTGFTEAFF
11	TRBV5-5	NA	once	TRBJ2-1	TGTGCCAGCAGCTTGTTCAATGAGCAGTTCTTC	CASSLFNEQFF
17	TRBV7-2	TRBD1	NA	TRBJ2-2	TGTGCCAGCAGCTCGAAGACAGGGCCTTTGAACACCGGGGAGCTGTTTTTT	CASSSKTGPLNTGELFF
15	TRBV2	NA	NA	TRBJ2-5	TGTGCCAGCAGTGACCTTGACCTCATCCAAGAGACCCAGTACTTC	CASSDLDLIQETQYF
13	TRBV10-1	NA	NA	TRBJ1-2	TGCGCCAGCAGCGACGGACCGGCCGGGGGCTACACCTTC	CASSDGPAGGYTF
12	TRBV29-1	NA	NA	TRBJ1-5	TGCAGCGTTGGGGACCTGAATCAGCCCCAGCATTTT	CSVGDLNQPQHF
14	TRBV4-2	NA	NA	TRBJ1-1	TGTGCCAGCAGCCATGGACTCTCAAACACTGAAGCTTTCTTT	CASSHGLSNTEAFF
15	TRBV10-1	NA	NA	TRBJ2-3	TGCGCCAGCAGTGAGTCGGGCTGGAGCACAGATACGCAGTATTTT	CASSESGWSTDTQYF
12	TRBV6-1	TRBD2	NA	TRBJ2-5	TGTGCCAGCAGTGCGGGGGGGCCTACCCAGTACTTC	CASSAGGPTQYF
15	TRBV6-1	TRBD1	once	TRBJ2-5	TGTGCCAGCAGAGGTGACAGGGAAGCCCAAGAGACCCAGTACTTC	CASRGDREAQETQYF
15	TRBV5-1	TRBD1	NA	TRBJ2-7	TGCGCCAGCAGCGCCGGGACAGGGTCATCCTACGAGCAGTACTTC	CASSAGTGSSYEQYF
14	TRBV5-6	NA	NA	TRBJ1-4	TGTGCCAGCAGCTTTAGGACCCGAAATGAAAAACTGTTTTTT	CASSFRTRNEKLFF
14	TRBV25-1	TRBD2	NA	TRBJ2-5	TGTGCCAGCACCACGTGGGGGGGAGGGGAGACCCAGTACTTC	CASTTWGGGETQYF
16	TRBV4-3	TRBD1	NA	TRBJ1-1	TGCGCCAGCAGCCAAGATCTGGGAGGGGGCGTCACTGAAGCTTTCTTT	CASSQDLGGGVTEAFF
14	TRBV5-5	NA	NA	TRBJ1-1	TGTGCCAGCAGCTCCCTGACAGACAGCACTGAAGCTTTCTTT	CASSSLTDSTEAFF
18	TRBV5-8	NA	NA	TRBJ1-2	TGTGCCAGCAGCTTGAGGGCCGGGACCGCGGGAAGAGCATATGGCTACACCTTC	CASSLRAGTAGRAYGYTF
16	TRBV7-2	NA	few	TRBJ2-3	TGTGCCAGCAGCTTAACCCCAGGACCCGCGACAGATACGCAGTATTTT	CASSLTPGPATDTQYF
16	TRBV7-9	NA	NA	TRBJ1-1	TGTGCCAGCAGCTTAGTGCTTGGTCTGGGGGACACTGAAGCTTTCTTT	CASSLVLGLGDTEAFF